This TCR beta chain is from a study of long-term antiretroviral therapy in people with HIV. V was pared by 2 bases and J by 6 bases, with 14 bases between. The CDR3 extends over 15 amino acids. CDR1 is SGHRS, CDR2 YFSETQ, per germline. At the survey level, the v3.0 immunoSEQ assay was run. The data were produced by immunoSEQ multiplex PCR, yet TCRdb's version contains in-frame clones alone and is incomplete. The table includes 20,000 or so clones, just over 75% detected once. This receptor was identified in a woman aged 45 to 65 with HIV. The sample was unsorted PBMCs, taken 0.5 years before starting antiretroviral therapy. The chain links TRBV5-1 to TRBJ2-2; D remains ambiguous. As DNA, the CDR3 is TGCGCCAGCAGCTTTCTCCCTCGGCTGGCCGGGGAGCTGTTTTTT. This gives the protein CASSFLPRLAGELFF.